This is a list of T cell receptor beta chains from one sample in a study of blood T cell repertoires in COVID-19. The method was immunoSEQ multiplex PCR; TCRdb's version includes in-frame clones alone and lacks a portion of them. The data contain some 200,000 clones, 84% of them singletons. The sequenced sample was peripheral blood. These receptors were collected from a man aged 25-45 years with active or convalescent COVID-19. Each CDR3 is given with its conserved first and last residue. D genes are given only for firm matches. The size entry is marked missing in some rows and otherwise reads once, few, many or a size class.

d_gene,abundance,v_gene,j_gene,CDR3nt,CDR3aa
TRBD1,NA,TRBV12-5,TRBJ1-2,TGTGCTAGTGGTTTAGGACAGGGGCCACATGGCTACACCTTC,CASGLGQGPHGYTF
TRBD1,NA,TRBV12-5,TRBJ2-7,TGTGCTAGTGGTTTGGCTACGACAGGGAACGAGCAGTACTTC,CASGLATTGNEQYF
NA,NA,TRBV4-1,TRBJ1-1,TGCGCCAGCAGCCAAGGTTGGGACACGAACACTGAAGCTTTCTTT,CASSQGWDTNTEAFF
TRBD2,NA,TRBV9,TRBJ2-3,TGTGCCAGCAGCGTAGGGGTAGGGCTAGCGGTTCTCCTTAGCACAGATACGCAGTATTTT,CASSVGVGLAVLLSTDTQYF
NA,NA,TRBV2,TRBJ1-1,TGTGCCAGCAGGGGTGGGGGCCCTGAAGCTTTCTTT,CASRGGGPEAFF
TRBD1,NA,TRBV10-2,TRBJ1-5,TGCGCCAGCAGTGGGCCACAGGGGAGAAGCAATCAGCCCCAGCATTTT,CASSGPQGRSNQPQHF
NA,NA,TRBV6-1,TRBJ2-5,TGTGCCAGCAGTGAAGCGAGTGAGACCCAGTACTTC,CASSEASETQYF
TRBD2,NA,TRBV10-1,TRBJ2-1,TGCGCCAGCAGTGACCTCGCGGGAGGGCCCCTCAATGAGCAGTTCTTC,CASSDLAGGPLNEQFF
TRBD1,NA,TRBV30,TRBJ1-2,TGTGCCTGGTCCGACAGGGTAGTTGGCTACACCTTC,CAWSDRVVGYTF
TRBD1,NA,TRBV28,TRBJ2-3,TGTGCCAGCCATGACAGGGGAATAGATACGCAGTATTTT,CASHDRGIDTQYF
NA,NA,TRBV11-2,TRBJ2-7,TGTGCCAGCAGCTTAGGGCGGAGGACAGCTCCCTACGAGCAGTACTTC,CASSLGRRTAPYEQYF
TRBD1,NA,TRBV3-1/TRBV3-2,TRBJ1-1,TGTGCCAGCAGCCAGGGACAGCCGAAGGGGACTTTCTTT,CASSQGQPKGTFF
TRBD2,NA,TRBV9,TRBJ2-7,TGTGCCAGCAGCGTTACTAGCGGGAGTACTTACGAGCAGTACTTC,CASSVTSGSTYEQYF
TRBD1,once,TRBV6-5,TRBJ1-2,TGTGCCAGCGAGATGGACAGGTCGGGGGGCTACACCTTC,CASEMDRSGGYTF
NA,NA,TRBV20-1,TRBJ2-2,TGCAGTGCTAGTTCTCTGTCGAACACCGGGGAGCTGTTTTTT,CSASSLSNTGELFF
NA,NA,TRBV30,TRBJ2-2,TGTGCCTGGAGTGTTGACCTCCTAGACACCGGGGAGCTGTTTTTT,CAWSVDLLDTGELFF
NA,few,TRBV4-1,TRBJ1-1,TGCGCCAGCAGCCAATGGGCCGGATGGAACACTGAAGCTTTCTTT,CASSQWAGWNTEAFF
TRBD1,NA,TRBV13,TRBJ2-1,TGTGCCAGCAGCCAGGACAGGGGAGCCTACAATGAGCAGTTCTTC,CASSQDRGAYNEQFF
NA,NA,TRBV6-6,TRBJ1-5,TGTGCCAGCAGCCGAGACAGAAATCAGCCCCAGCATTTT,CASSRDRNQPQHF
TRBD1,NA,TRBV30,TRBJ2-2,TGTGCCTGGAGTGGACAGGGCCCCGGGGAGCTGTTTTTT,CAWSGQGPGELFF
NA,NA,TRBV20-1,TRBJ2-3,TGCAGTGCTAGTAGGGGGAGAAGCACAGATACGCAGTATTTT,CSASRGRSTDTQYF
TRBD1,once,TRBV3-1/TRBV3-2,TRBJ1-1,TGTGCCAGCAGCCAGGGGGATTCTTCCGGGACAGGGGCTTTCTTT,CASSQGDSSGTGAFF